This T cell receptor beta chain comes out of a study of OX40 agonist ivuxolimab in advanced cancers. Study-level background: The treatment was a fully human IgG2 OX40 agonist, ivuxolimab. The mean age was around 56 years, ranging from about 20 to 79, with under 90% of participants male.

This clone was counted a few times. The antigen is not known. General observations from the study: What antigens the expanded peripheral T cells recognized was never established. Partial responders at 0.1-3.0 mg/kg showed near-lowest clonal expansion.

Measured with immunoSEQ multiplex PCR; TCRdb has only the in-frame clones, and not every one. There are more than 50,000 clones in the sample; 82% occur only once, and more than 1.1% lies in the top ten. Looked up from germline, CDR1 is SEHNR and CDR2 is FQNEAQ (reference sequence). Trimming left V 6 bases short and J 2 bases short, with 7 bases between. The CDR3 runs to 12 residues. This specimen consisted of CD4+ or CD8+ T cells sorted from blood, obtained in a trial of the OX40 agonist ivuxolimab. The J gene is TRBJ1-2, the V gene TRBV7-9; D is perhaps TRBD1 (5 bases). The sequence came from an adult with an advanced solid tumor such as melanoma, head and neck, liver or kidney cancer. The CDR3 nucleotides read TGTGCCAGCAGGACAGCGAACTATGGCTACACCTTC. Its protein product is CASRTANYGYTF.